This T cell receptor beta chain stems from a study of CD8+ T cells in alopecia areata. About the study: Tofacitinib ran 6 to 18 months, followed by 6 months off drug.

The study, taken as a whole, reports: Sharing of TCRs across patients appeared less clear than in mice, possibly for HLA-related reasons.

As to this clone: Its antigen is undetermined.

The treatment was: oral pan-JAK inhibitor, 5-10 mg twice daily. Germline loops: CDR1 MGHDK, CDR2 SYGVNS. Trimming took 7 bases from V and 1 from J, leaving 8 bases between them. This CDR3 comprises 13 residues. Once RNA had been extracted, it was reverse transcribed into cDNA to act as the sequencing template. Method: immunoSEQ multiplex PCR; TCRdb's copy keeps in-frame clones and lacks some. Of under 200,000 clones listed, approximately 60% are singletons. Specimen: CD4+ T cells sorted from blood, collected at week 24, from a patient treated with tofacitinib. This receptor was identified in a human donor with alopecia areata. The V gene is TRBV25-1, the J gene TRBJ2-1; the D is unclear. CDR3 nucleotide sequence: TGTGCCAGCATGGCAGGTTCCTACAATGAGCAGTTCTTC. This codes for CASMAGSYNEQFF.